This T cell receptor (beta chain) is from a study of cytomegalovirus exposure and HLA in healthy donors. Both 60 Vbeta primers and 13 Jbeta primers went into the PCR. Profiling relied on immunoSEQ multiplex PCR, and the TCRdb table lists in-frame clones only, not all of them. The table lists around 64,000 clones, roughly four fifths of them singletons. CDR1 is GTSNPN and CDR2 is SVGIG in the germline V gene (reference sequence). V was trimmed by 4 bases and J by 7 bases, leaving 16 bases between them. The CDR3 is made up of 13 amino acids. Study conclusions and caveats: In an earlier analysis, most TCR beta V segments were productive about 87% or about 30% of the time. Accurate prediction of most subjects' HLA-A and HLA-B alleles from TCR beta sequences was reported. In a later analysis, TCR beta V- and J-gene trimming showed a link to a missense DCLRE1C variant. Across HLA loci, a later analysis found differing TCR association rates, with DRB1 most and HLA-C fewest.

With respect to this clone: Antigen unknown.

Sequencing input: PBMCs. This receptor was obtained from a woman in her 30s in good health and CMV-seropositive. The chain employs TRBV30 and TRBJ2-5; D unresolved. The CDR3 here is CAWNPQDPGTQYF. In nucleotides, the CDR3 is TGTGCCTGGAACCCTCAGGATCCCGGGACCCAGTACTTC.